One sample yielded the 5 T cell receptor beta chains listed below, sequenced in a study of T cell changes during pregnancy in multiple sclerosis. TCRdb's copy holds only in-frame clones and misses some; the assay was immunoSEQ multiplex PCR. The sample consists of about 38,000 clones, 75% to 95% of them appearing once. Material: CD8+ T cells from peripheral blood mononuclear cells, obtained in the second trimester of pregnancy. All receptors derive from a female donor with multiple sclerosis, enrolled in a pregnancy study.

V is TRBV6-6 and J is TRBJ2-1; D is possibly TRBD2 (5 bases). The CDR3 totals 16 residues. Trimming removed 2 bases at V and 4 bases at J, with 15 bases between. Germline loops: CDR1 MNHNY, CDR2 SVGAGI (reference sequence). CDR3 sequence reads: CASSYPGFRTYNEQFF. Written as DNA, the CDR3 is TGTGCCAGCAGTTACCCGGGTTTCCGGACTTACAATGAGCAGTTCTTC.

The chain is built from TRBV2 and TRBJ2-1; 8 positions match TRBD2. Germline V lookup: CDR1 SNHLY, CDR2 FYNNEI. V lost 0 bases, J lost 14 bases, and 12 bases stayed unmatched. CDR3 length: 15 amino acids. The CDR3 DNA sequence: TGTGCCAGCAGTGAAGCTGCTGCGGGGGGTAATGTTGAGTTCTTC. It is translated as CASSEAAAGGNVEFF.

This sequence joins TRBV4-1 and TRBJ2-7, with a weak D call TRBD1 (6 bases). Per the germline V gene, CDR1 is MGHRA and CDR2 is YSYEKL. This CDR3 has 15 amino acids. V gave up 4 bases and J gave up 3 bases, with 16 bases separating them. In DNA, the CDR3 is TGCGCCAGCAGCCCCCAGGGTCACAGGGACTACGAGCAGTACTTC. Amino acid sequence: CASSPQGHRDYEQYF.

V gene TRBV7-6 combines with J gene TRBJ1-1, with no clear D. V lost 1 base, J lost 0 bases, and 15 bases lay in between. Looked up from germline, CDR1 is SGHVS and CDR2 is FNYEAQ. The CDR3 is made up of 17 amino acids. The CDR3 reads CASSLGGVGIMNTEAFF. The CDR3 region has the DNA TGTGCCAGCAGCTTAGGGGGAGTGGGGATCATGAACACTGAAGCTTTCTTT.

The V gene is TRBV18, the J gene TRBJ2-1; 10 positions match TRBD2. The CDR3 loop spans 16 amino acids. CDR1 and CDR2 (germline): KGHSH, LQKENI. With V trimmed by 4 bases and J by 5 bases, 8 bases remained unmatched. CDR3 DNA sequence: TGTGCCAGCTCACACGCTAGCGGGAGCATCGACAATGAGCAGTTCTTC. This gives the protein CASSHASGSIDNEQFF.